What follows is one TCR beta chain and its context. These data come from a study of blood T cell repertoires in COVID-19. The wider study: Researchers got acute and convalescent COVID-19 samples from the United States, Italy and Spain. Nucleic acid was either cDNA or gDNA, and it came from T cells, B-cell-depleted T cells, or PBMCs.

Original analysis: Estimation of nucleated cell counts relied on the amplification of reference gene primers. TCRdb's table, derived via immunoSEQ multiplex PCR, lists solely in-frame clones and lacks some. D and trimming were read from the DNA, whereas the V and J calls and clone size are those reported in that table. The sample holds 300,000 to 400,000 clones, over 85% seen once. The CDR3 sequence is 14 residues long. Trimming cost V 0 bases and J 0 bases, with 6 bases left between them. Germline-derived CDR1 and CDR2 are SGDLS and YYNGEE. Cohort 3 donors counted as recovered after two negative PCRs, clearance, or resolved symptoms.

This TCR was recovered from a man between 60 and 70 years old who had recovered from COVID-19. This chain uses TRBV9 with TRBJ2-5; TRBD2 is a possible D gene (6 bases). Specimen: PBMCs or T cells enriched from blood (not recorded which). CDR3 amino acids: CASSVGGDQETQYF. CDR3 nucleotide sequence: TGTGCCAGCAGCGTAGGGGGGGACCAAGAGACCCAGTACTTC.